This T cell receptor (beta chain) was captured by sequencing in a study of T cells after yellow fever vaccination. TCRdb analysed the 5' RACE reads with MiXCR anew, one entry per CDR3 protein. The data show 400,000 or so distinct CDR3 sequences, roughly 12% seen once. This clonotype has just a few counts. The receptor was isolated from a man between 18 and 35 years old who received the YFV17D yellow fever vaccine. Specimen: PBMCs, collected on the day of the first yellow fever vaccination.

CDR3 DNA sequence: TGTGCCAGCAGTAATAGCGGGGGGGCTTCCTACGAGCAGTACTTC. Protein: CASSNSGGASYEQYF. The chain employs TRBV12-3 or TRBV12-4 and TRBJ2-7; TRBD2 agrees at 11 bases. This CDR3 spans 15 amino acids. V lost 5 bases and J lost 1; bases outside the gene matches: 4.